The T cell receptor (beta chain) described here comes from a study of OX40 agonist ivuxolimab in advanced cancers. Background on the study: The patients received ivuxolimab by intravenous route every 2 weeks at 0.01 to 10 mg/kg. Among those treated, three patients had partial responses, one with hepatocellular carcinoma and two with cutaneous melanoma.

Only in-frame clones appear in the TCRdb table, and some are missing; sequencing was by immunoSEQ multiplex PCR. This sample has 70,000 to 75,000 clones; about 86% occur once, and the top ten carry around 3%. The sequence was obtained from an adult with an advanced solid tumor such as melanoma, head and neck, liver or kidney cancer. The material sequenced was CD4+ or CD8+ T cells sorted from blood, taken in a trial of the OX40 agonist ivuxolimab.

CDR3 in DNA: TGTGCCATCAGGCAACAGGGCCGCTACGAGCAGTACTTC. This encodes CAIRQQGRYEQYF. The gene calls are TRBV10-3 and TRBJ2-7; a possible D gene is TRBD1 (6 bases). Trimming removed 6 bases from V and 3 bases from J, with 12 bases in between. CDR3 size: 13 residues. Germline V gene data show CDR1 as ENHRY and CDR2 as SYGVKD.